These 15 T cell receptor beta chains were sequenced from one sample in a study of shared T cell receptors in the human thymus. Data came from immunoSEQ multiplex PCR; TCRdb stores just in-frame clones and leaves some out. The data hold hundreds of thousands of clones, with approximately 89% observed a single time. The same specimen was also included in a second study, on human thymus T cells.

The sequenced sample was thymocytes. These receptor sequences come from a boy under two years old with a congenital heart defect.

The chain couples TRBV7-9 to TRBJ2-2; 8 nucleotides match TRBD1. Germline V gene lookup returns CDR1 SEHNR and CDR2 FQNEAQ (reference sequence). The CDR3 spans 16 residues. Unmatched junction bases numbered 7, after V lost 6 bases and J lost 1 base. The CDR3 is CASREDRGGNTGELFF. For the CDR3, the DNA is TGTGCCAGCAGAGAAGACAGGGGAGGGAACACCGGGGAGCTGTTTTTT.

The chain uses TRBV20-1 and TRBJ2-3; D gene uncertain. Trimming removed 0 bases from V and 12 bases from J, with 10 bases in between. Germline CDR1 is DFQATT and CDR2 is SNEGSKA (reference sequence). There are 11 residues in the CDR3. CDR3 in DNA: TGCAGTGCTAGAGATTGGCAGACTCAGTATTTT. As protein: CSARDWQTQYF.

The rearrangement joins TRBV6-4 to TRBJ2-3; 16 bases fit TRBD2. The CDR3 is 18 residues long. Germline CDR1 reads MRHNA; CDR2 reads SNTAGT. J lost 1 base, V lost 4 bases, and 5 bases had no gene match. CDR3 sequence (DNA): TGTGCCAGCAGTGCAGGGACTAGCGGGAGGGCCGGCACAGATACGCAGTATTTT. Translating it yields CASSAGTSGRAGTDTQYF.

The count of this clone is one. J is TRBJ2-7 and V is TRBV2; 9 positions agree with TRBD1. The V and J ends lost 5 bases and 2 bases, in that order; junction bases with no gene match: 7. Germline V gene lookup returns CDR1 SNHLY and CDR2 FYNNEI. This CDR3 is 15 amino acids long. The CDR3 spells CASSRMDRGTYEQYF. The CDR3 nucleotides read TGTGCCAGCAGTAGGATGGACAGGGGAACCTACGAGCAGTACTTC.

In DNA form, the CDR3 reads TGTGCCAGCAGTTACTCTCCCGGGACAGGAAGGAATGAGCAGTTCTTC. Its translation: CASSYSPGTGRNEQFF. The chain links TRBV6-5 to TRBJ2-1, with 8 bases that match TRBD1. This CDR3 has 16 residues. Germline V gives CDR1 MNHEY, CDR2 SVGAGI. Trimming cost V 0 bases and J 7 bases; bases outside gene matches: 8.

With regard to this clone: The sample holds other DNA sequences that translate to the same CDR3. The CDR3 here is CASSYSPGSYEQYF. CDR3 sequence (DNA): TGTGCCAGCAGTTACTCCCCAGGTTCCTACGAGCAGTACTTC. The rearrangement links TRBV6-5 to TRBJ2-7, with no clear D. The germline gives CDR1 MNHEY, CDR2 SVGAGI. The CDR3 is 14 amino acids. Trimming took 0 bases from V and 1 from J, leaving 7 bases between them.

The chain recombines TRBV7-9 with TRBJ1-5; D is uncertain. Trimming pared 1 base from V and 4 bases from J, leaving 11 bases between. CDR1 is SEHNR, CDR2 FQNEAQ, per germline (reference sequence). CDR3 size: 15 residues. The CDR3 DNA follows: TGTGCCAGCAGCTTAGAGCCCGGGTCTAATCAGCCCCAGCATTTT. Its protein product is CASSLEPGSNQPQHF.

The chain couples TRBV10-3 to TRBJ2-2, with TRBD2 matching 16 bases. V was pared by 2 bases and J by 3 bases, with 9 bases of the junction left unmatched. Germline V gene lookup returns CDR1 ENHRY and CDR2 SYGVKD. The CDR3 covers 20 residues. CDR3 DNA sequence: TGTGCCATCAGTGAGCCCCCGGGACTAGCGGGAGGGAGAGACACCGGGGAGCTGTTTTTT. Translating gives CAISEPPGLAGGRDTGELFF.

This sequence joins TRBV25-1 and TRBJ2-5; TRBD2 aligns across 7 bases. V was pared by 4 bases and J by 2 bases, with 13 bases of the junction left unmatched. The germline CDR1 and CDR2 sequences are MGHDK and SYGVNS. This CDR3 is built from 17 residues. The CDR3 nucleotides read TGTGCCAGCAGTGGGGGACTATTGAACAGATATCAAGAGACCCAGTACTTC. Translation gives CASSGGLLNRYQETQYF.

This clone was seen a single time. The genes are TRBV14 and TRBJ2-1; weak D call: TRBD2 (6 bases). The CDR3 runs to 18 residues. V lost 0 bases, J lost 0 bases, and 15 bases lay in between. CDR1 and CDR2 (germline): SGHDN, FVKESK. The CDR3 DNA is TGTGCCAGCAGCCAAGATCGTCGGGGGATTAGCTCCTACAATGAGCAGTTCTTC. This translates into CASSQDRRGISSYNEQFF.

V gene TRBV12-5 combines with J gene TRBJ2-1, with 8 bases that match TRBD2. With V trimmed by 1 base and J by 8 bases, 7 bases remained unmatched. The CDR3 covers 15 residues. Germline-derived CDR1 and CDR2 are LGHNT and FRNRAP. The CDR3 DNA reads TGTGCTAGTGGTTTGGGGCGGGAGGTCATTGATGAGCAGTTCTTC. Residues: CASGLGREVIDEQFF.

CDR3 residues: CASSQDKWGPGTGVLTDTQYF. CDR3 bases: TGCGCCAGCAGCCAGGATAAGTGGGGCCCCGGGACAGGGGTCCTAACAGATACGCAGTATTTT. This sequence joins TRBV4-3 and TRBJ2-3; TRBD1 agrees at 10 bases. Unmatched junction bases numbered 21, after V lost 3 bases and J lost 3 bases. Germline loops: CDR1 LGHNA, CDR2 YSLEER. The CDR3 sequence is 21 residues long.

J is TRBJ2-6 and V is TRBV5-8; D remains ambiguous. There are 15 residues in the CDR3. Germline CDR1 and CDR2: SGHTS and YDEGEE. V was cut by 4 bases and J by 1 base, with 9 bases left in between. CDR3 bases: TGTGCCAGCAGCCTTCTAAGTTCTGGGGCCAACGTCCTGACTTTC. This translates into CASSLLSSGANVLTF. Filled out from reference TRBV5-8 and TRBJ2-6, the complete variable domain reads EAGVTQSPTHLIKTRGQQATLRCSPISGHTSVYWYQQALGLGLQFLLWYDEGEERNRGNFPPRFSGRQFPNYSSELNVNALELEDSALYLCASSLLSSGANVLTFGAGSRLTVL.

This chain uses TRBV27 with TRBJ2-3; a possible D gene is TRBD2 (6 bases). Germline assignment: CDR1 MNHEY and CDR2 SMNVEV (reference sequence). With 2 bases removed from V and 3 bases from J, the gap between germline ends came to 24 bases. The CDR3 covers 19 residues. The CDR3 loop is CASSLRENTGTDKTDTQYF. The CDR3 region has the DNA TGTGCCAGCAGTTTACGGGAGAACACCGGGACTGATAAAACAGATACGCAGTATTTT.

The V and J genes are TRBV9 and TRBJ1-6; D gene unclear. Germline CDR1 SGDLS, CDR2 YYNGEE. V lost 0 bases and J lost 9, with 13 bases in between. This CDR3 is built from 15 residues. CDR3 nucleotide sequence: TGTGCCAGCAGCGTAGATGGCCGAGGGCGTTCACCCCTCCACTTT. Translating it yields CASSVDGRGRSPLHF.